A selection of T cell receptor beta chains follows, all from one sample in a study of CD8 T cells in Susac syndrome. One entry per CDR3 protein, called by TCRdb with MiXCR from the immunoSEQ multiplex PCR reads. This sample has around 200,000 distinct CDR3 sequences; 95% occur once, and the top ten carry around 0.092%. Sequenced input: CD4+ T cells from PBMCs. These receptors came from a human donor with Susac syndrome. Each CDR3 is given with its conserved first and last residue. Each record gives: clone size, J gene, V gene, D gene, CDR3 DNA, CDR3 protein. The D gene is left open where the match is weak. Not all rows give a size; the values are once, few, many and, for expanded clones, a class.

once,TRBJ1-5,TRBV6-1,-,TGTGCCAGCATCAACCTTTCGGGGACCCTCTCGGGAGTCGATCAGCCCCAGCATTTT,CASINLSGTLSGVDQPQHF
-,TRBJ1-4,TRBV12-3/TRBV12-4,TRBD1,TGTGCCAGCAGACGACAGGGGGGCCCTGAAAAACTGTTTTTT,CASRRQGGPEKLFF
-,TRBJ2-3,TRBV12-3/TRBV12-4,-,TGTGCCAGCAGTTTACTGGAAAGCACAGATACGCAGTATTTT,CASSLLESTDTQYF
-,TRBJ2-5,TRBV6-6,-,TGTGCCAGCAGCCTGGGGAGCGGGTACCAAGAGACCCAGTACTTC,CASSLGSGYQETQYF
-,TRBJ1-1,TRBV12-3/TRBV12-4,-,TGTGCCAGCAGCATAATGGGGGGGAACACTGAAGCTTTCTTT,CASSIMGGNTEAFF
-,TRBJ2-7,TRBV11-2,-,TGTGCCAGCAGCCCACTTGGGACTGAGCAGTACTTC,CASSPLGTEQYF
-,TRBJ2-7,TRBV9,-,TGTGCCAGCAGCGTTGGACCAGGGGTCAACTCCTACGAGCAGTACTTC,CASSVGPGVNSYEQYF
-,TRBJ2-7,TRBV6-5,-,TGTGCCAGCACCGACGGGGGCGAGCAGTACTTC,CASTDGGEQYF
-,TRBJ2-5,TRBV27,-,TGTGCCAGCCGCCCAACGGGAGTCGAGACCCAGTACTTC,CASRPTGVETQYF
-,TRBJ2-7,TRBV6-5,TRBD1,TGTGCCAGCAGTGCGGACAGGGGGCCCTCCTACGAGCAGTACTTC,CASSADRGPSYEQYF
-,TRBJ2-7,TRBV20-1,TRBD1,TGCAGTGCTTCTGGACAGGGTAGCTACGAGCAGTACTTC,CSASGQGSYEQYF
-,TRBJ1-6,TRBV12-3/TRBV12-4,TRBD1,TGTGCCAGCAGTTTAAGGACAGGGGTGGGTTCACCCCTCCACTTT,CASSLRTGVGSPLHF
few,TRBJ2-1,TRBV5-4,-,TGTGCCAGCAGCTTGGATAGGAATGAGCAGTTCTTC,CASSLDRNEQFF
once,TRBJ2-1,TRBV5-1,TRBD2,TGCGCCAGCGGTTTAGCGGGGGACCCTACCAATGAGCAGTTCTTC,CASGLAGDPTNEQFF
-,TRBJ2-3,TRBV2,-,TGTGCCAGCAGTTTTCCCGGGACAACTAGCACAGATACGCAGTATTTT,CASSFPGTTSTDTQYF
-,TRBJ2-1,TRBV24-1,-,TGTGCCACCAGTGACGGGCAGGGGTTTACCAATGAGCAGTTCTTC,CATSDGQGFTNEQFF
-,TRBJ2-7,TRBV12-3/TRBV12-4,-,TGTGCCAGCAGTTTACAACTCTACGAGCAGTACTTC,CASSLQLYEQYF
-,TRBJ2-7,TRBV18,-,TGTGCCAGCTCATGGGCGGGCCTCGAGCAGTACTTC,CASSWAGLEQYF
-,TRBJ1-5,TRBV7-8,-,TGTGCCAGCAGCTTAAGTTGGGGGGCCCAGCATTTT,CASSLSWGAQHF
-,TRBJ2-2,TRBV30,-,TGTGCCTGGAGCCGTAGGGTGAACACCGGGGAGCTGTTTTTT,CAWSRRVNTGELFF